This T cell receptor (beta chain) is drawn from a study of beta chain features in type 1 diabetes. Overall study context: Healthy donors resembled patients in age, gender and cell yields.

Whole-study results and caveats: Patients with Type 1 diabetes showed moderately but significantly shorter TCRB CDR3s in all four CD4+ subsets. With patients and controls alike, PCR might favor shorter templates to an equal degree.

Without exception, sorted populations had purity beyond 95%. Regarding this clone: Antigen: not known.

V lost 2 bases and J lost 0, with 9 bases in between. CDR1 is SGDLS, CDR2 YYNGEE, per germline. This CDR3 contains 14 residues. Expressed TCRB transcripts were sequenced after all isolated RNA was converted to cDNA. Using immunoSEQ multiplex PCR, the repertoire was profiled, and TCRdb retains in-frame clones only, with some absent. Among 900,000 or so clones, 15% to 20% were seen once, and the ten largest hold 0.02% to 0.025%. The specimen was naive CD4+ T cells from blood. The rearrangement joins TRBV9 to TRBJ2-7; possible D gene TRBD2, 5 bases. This sequence originates from a woman aged 18-29 years in good health. The CDR3 is CASSVTAASYEQYF. In DNA form, the CDR3 reads TGTGCCAGCAGCGTCACAGCGGCCTCCTACGAGCAGTACTTC.